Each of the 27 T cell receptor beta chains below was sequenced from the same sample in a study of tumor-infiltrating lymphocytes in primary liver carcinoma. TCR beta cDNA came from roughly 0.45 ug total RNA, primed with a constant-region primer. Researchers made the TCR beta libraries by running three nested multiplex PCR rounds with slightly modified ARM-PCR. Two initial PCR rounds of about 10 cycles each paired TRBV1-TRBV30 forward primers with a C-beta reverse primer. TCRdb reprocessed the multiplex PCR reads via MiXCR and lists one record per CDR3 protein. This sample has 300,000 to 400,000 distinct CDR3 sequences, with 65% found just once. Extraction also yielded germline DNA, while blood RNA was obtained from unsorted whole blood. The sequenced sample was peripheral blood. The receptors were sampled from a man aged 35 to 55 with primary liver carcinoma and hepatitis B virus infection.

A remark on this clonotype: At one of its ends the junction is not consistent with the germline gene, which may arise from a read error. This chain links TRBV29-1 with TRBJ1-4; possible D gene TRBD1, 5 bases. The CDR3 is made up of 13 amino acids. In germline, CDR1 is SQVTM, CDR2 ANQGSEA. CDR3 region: CSAAGSTNEKPFF. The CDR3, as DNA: TGCAGCGCCGCAGGGTCGACTAATGAGAAACCGTTTTTT.

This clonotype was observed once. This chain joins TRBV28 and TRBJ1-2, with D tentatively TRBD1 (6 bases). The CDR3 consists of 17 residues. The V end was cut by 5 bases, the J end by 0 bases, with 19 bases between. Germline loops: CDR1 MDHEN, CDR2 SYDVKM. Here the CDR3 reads CASSRGLQGTANYGYTF. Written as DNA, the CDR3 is TGTGCCAGCAGTCGGGGATTACAGGGAACGGCTAACTATGGCTACACCTTC.

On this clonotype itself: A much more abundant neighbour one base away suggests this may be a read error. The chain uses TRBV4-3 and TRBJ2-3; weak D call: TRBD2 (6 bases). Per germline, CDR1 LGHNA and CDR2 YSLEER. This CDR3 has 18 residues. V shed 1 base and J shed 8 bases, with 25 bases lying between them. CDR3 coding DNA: TGCGCCAGCAGCCAAGCCTCGGCGACTAGGCCTCCCGAAGGTACGCAGTATTTT. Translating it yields CASSQASATRPPEGTQYF.

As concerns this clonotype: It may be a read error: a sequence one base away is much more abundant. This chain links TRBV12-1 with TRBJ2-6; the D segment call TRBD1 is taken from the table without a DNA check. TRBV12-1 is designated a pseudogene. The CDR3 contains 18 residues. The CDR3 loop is CVSSLRDRPFSGANVLTF. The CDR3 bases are TGTGTCAGCTCCTTGCGGGACAGGCCATTCTCTGGGGCCAACGTCCTGACTTTC.

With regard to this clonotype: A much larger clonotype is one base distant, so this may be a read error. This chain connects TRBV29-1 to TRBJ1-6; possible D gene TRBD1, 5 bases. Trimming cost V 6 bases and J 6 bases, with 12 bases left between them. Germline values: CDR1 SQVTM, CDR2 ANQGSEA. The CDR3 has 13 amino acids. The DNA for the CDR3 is TGCAGCGTACGAGGGACGCCTAATTCACCCCTCCACTTT. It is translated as CSVRGTPNSPLHF.

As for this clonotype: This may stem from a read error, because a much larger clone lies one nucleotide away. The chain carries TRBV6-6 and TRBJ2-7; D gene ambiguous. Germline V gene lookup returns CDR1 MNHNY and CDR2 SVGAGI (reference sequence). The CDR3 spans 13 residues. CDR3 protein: CTTVPPERYEQYF. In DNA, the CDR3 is TGTACCACCGTACCCCCGGAACGCTACGAGCAGTACTTC.

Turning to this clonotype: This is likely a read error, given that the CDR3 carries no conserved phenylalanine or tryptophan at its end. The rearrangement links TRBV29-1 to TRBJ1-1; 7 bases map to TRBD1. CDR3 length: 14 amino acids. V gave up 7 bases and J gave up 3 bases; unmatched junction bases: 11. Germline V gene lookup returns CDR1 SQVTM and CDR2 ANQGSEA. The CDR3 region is CSARDSTRDTEAFI. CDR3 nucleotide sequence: TGCAGCGCCCGGGACAGCACAAGGGACACTGAAGCTTTCATT.

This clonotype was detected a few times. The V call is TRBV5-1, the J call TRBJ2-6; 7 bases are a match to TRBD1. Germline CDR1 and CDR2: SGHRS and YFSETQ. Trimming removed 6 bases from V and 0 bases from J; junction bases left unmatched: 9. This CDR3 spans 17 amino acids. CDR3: CASTNRGAYSGANVLTF. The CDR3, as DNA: TGCGCCAGCACGAACAGGGGCGCTTACTCTGGGGCCAACGTCCTGACTTTC. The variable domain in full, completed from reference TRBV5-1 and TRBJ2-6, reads KAGVTQTPRYLIKTRGQQVTLSCSPISGHRSVSWYQQTPGQGLQFLFEYFSETQRNKGNFPGRFSGRQFSNSRSEMNVSTLELGDSALYLCASTNRGAYSGANVLTFGAGSRLTVL.

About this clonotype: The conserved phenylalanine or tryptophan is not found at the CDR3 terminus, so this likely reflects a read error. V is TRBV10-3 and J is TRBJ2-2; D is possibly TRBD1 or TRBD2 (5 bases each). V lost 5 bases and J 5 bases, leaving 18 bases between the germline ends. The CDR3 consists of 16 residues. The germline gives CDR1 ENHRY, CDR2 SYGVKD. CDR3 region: CAISPGRNLDTGELFI. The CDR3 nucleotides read TGTGCCATCAGTCCGGGACGTAACTTAGATACCGGGGAGCTGTTTATT.

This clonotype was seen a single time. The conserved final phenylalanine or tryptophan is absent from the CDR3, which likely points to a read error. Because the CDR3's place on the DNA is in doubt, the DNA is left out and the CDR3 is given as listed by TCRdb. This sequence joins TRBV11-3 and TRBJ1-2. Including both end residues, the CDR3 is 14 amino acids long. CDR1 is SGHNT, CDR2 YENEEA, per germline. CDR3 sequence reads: CASLREGMIRGHTS.

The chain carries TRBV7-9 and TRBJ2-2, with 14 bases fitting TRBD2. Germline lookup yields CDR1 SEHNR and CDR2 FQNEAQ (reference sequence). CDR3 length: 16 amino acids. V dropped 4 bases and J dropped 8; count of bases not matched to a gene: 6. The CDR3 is CASSSTSGRATGELFF. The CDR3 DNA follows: TGTGCCAGCAGCTCGACTAGCGGGAGGGCCACGGGGGAGCTGTTTTTT. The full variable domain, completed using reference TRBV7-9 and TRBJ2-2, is DTGVSQNPRHKITKRGQNVTFRCDPISEHNRLYWYRQTLGQGPEFLTYFQNEAQLEKSRLLSDRFSAERPKGSFSTLEIQRTEQGDSAMYLCASSSTSGRATGELFFGEGSRLTVL.

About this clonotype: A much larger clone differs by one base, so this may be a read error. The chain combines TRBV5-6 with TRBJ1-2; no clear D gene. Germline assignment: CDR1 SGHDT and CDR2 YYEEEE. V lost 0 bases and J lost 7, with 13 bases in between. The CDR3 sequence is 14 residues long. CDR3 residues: CASSLDGLVGGYTF. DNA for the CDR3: TGTGCCAGCAGCTTGGACGGTCTGGTGGGTGGCTACACCTTC.

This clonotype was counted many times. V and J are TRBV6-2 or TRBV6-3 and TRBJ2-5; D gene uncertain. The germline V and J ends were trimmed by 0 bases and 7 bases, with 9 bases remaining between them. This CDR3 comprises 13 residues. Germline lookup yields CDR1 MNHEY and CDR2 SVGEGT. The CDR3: CASSYSADGTQYF. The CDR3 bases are TGTGCCAGCAGTTACTCGGCGGACGGGACCCAGTACTTC.

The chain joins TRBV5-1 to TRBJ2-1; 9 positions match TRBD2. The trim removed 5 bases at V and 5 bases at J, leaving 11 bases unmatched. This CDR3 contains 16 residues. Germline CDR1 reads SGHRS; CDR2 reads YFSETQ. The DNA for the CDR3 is TGCGCCAGCAGTCGTACGCCGGGACTAGCAAACAATGAGCAGTTCTTC. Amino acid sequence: CASSRTPGLANNEQFF.

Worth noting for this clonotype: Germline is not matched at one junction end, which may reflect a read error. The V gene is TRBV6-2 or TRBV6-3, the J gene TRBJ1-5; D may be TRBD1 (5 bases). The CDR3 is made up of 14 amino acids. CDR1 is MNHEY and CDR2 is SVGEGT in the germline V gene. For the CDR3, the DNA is TGCGCCAGCAGTTATCAGGGTCGCAATCAGCCCCAGCATTTT. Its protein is CASSYQGRNQPQHF.

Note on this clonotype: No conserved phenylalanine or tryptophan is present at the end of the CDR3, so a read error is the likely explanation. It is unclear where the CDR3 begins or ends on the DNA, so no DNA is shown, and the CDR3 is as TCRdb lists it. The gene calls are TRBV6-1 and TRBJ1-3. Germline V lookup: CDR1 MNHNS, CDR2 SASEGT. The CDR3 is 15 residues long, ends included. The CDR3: CASSEQPGGRNTVYL.

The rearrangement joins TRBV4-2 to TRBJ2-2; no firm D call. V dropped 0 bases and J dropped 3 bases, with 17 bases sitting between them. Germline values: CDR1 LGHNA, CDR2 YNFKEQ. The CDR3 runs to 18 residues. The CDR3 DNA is TGTGCCAGCAGCCAAGAACCCAGCAGGAGTGGGTACACCGGGGAGCTGTTTTTT. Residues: CASSQEPSRSGYTGELFF.

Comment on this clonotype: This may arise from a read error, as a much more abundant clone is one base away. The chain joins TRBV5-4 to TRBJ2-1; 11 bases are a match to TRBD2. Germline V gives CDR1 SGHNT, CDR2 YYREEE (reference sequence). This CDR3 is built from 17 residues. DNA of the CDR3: TGTACCAGCAGCTGGGGGGGATTGACTAGCGGGACGAATGAGCAGTTCTTC. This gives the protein CTSSWGGLTSGTNEQFF.

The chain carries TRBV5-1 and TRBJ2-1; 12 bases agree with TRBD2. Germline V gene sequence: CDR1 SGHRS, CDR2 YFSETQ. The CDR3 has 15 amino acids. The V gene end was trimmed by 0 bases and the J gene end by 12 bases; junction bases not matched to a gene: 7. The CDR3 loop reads CASSLASSGRDGQFF. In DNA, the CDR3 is TGCGCCAGCAGCTTGGCGTCTAGCGGGAGGGACGGGCAGTTCTTC.

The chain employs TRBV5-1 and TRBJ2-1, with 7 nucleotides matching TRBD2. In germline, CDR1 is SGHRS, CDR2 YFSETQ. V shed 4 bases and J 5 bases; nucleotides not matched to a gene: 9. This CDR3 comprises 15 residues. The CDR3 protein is CASSIGWTSHNEQFF. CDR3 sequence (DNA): TGCGCCAGCAGCATCGGTTGGACTAGTCACAATGAGCAGTTCTTC.

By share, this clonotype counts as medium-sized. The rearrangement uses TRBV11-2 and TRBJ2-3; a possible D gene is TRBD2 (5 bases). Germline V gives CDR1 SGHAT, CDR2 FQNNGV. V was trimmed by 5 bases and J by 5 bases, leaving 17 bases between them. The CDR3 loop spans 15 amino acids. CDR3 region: CASSQRTGRVDTQYF. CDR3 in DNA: TGTGCCAGCAGCCAGAGGACGGGAAGGGTAGATACGCAGTATTTT.

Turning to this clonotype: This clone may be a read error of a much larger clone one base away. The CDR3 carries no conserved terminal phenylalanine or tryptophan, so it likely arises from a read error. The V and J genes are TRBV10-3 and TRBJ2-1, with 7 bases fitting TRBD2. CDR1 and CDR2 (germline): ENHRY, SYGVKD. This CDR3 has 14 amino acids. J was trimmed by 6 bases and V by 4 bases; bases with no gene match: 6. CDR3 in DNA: TGTGCCATCAGTGTTAGCGGGCAAATCAATGAGCAGTTCTAC. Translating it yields CAISVSGQINEQFY.

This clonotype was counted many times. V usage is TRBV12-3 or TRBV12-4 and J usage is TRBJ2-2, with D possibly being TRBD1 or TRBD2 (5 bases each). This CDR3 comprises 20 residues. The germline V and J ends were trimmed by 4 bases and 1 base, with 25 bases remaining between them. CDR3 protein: CASSSPVNGGDRGNTGELFF. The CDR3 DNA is TGTGCCAGCAGTTCACCCGTTAATGGGGGAGACCGAGGGAACACCGGGGAGCTGTTTTTT.

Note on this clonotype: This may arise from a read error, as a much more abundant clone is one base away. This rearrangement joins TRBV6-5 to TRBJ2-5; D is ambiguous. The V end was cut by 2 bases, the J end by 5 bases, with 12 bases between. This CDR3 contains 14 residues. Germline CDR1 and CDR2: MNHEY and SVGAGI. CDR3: CASSYAPRDETQYF. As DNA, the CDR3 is TGTGCCAGCAGTTACGCCCCCCGTGATGAGACCCAGTACTTC.

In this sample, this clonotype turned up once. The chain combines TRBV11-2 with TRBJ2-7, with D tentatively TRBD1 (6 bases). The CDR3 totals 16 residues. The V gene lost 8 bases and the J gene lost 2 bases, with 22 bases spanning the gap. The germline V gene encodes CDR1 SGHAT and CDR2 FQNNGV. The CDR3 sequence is CASCPGWGQATYEQYF. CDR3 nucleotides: TGTGCCAGCTGCCCAGGGTGGGGGCAAGCCACCTACGAGCAGTACTTC.

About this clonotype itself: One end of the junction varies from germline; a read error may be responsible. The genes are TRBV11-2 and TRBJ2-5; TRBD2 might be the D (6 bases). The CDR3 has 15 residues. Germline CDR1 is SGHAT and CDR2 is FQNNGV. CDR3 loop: CASSLTAGSIETRYF. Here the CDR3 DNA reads TGTGCCAGCAGCTTAACGGCGGGATCGATAGAGACCCGGTACTTC.

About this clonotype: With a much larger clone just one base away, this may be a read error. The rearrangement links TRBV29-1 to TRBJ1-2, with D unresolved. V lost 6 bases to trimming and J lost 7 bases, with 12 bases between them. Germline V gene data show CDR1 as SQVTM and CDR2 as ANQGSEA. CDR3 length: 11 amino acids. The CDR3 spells CSVPEQCGYTF. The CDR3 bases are TGCAGCGTGCCCGAACAGTGTGGCTACACCTTC. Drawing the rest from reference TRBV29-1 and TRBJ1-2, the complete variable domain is SAVISQKPSRDICQRGTSLTIQCQVDSQVTMMFWYRQQPGQSLTLIATANQGSEATYESGFVIDKFPISRPNLTFSTLTVSNMSPEDSSIYLCSVPEQCGYTFGSGTRLTVV.